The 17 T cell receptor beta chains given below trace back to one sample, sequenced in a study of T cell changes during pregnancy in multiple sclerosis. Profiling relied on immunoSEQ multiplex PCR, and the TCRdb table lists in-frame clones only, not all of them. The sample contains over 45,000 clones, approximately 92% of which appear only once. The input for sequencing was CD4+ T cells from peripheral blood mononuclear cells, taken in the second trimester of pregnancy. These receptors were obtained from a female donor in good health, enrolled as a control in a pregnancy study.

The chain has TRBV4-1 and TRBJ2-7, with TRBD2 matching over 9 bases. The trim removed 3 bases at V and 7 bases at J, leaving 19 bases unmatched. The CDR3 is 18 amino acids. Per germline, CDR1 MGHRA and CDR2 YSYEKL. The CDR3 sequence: CASSHLQRGAGGPREQYF. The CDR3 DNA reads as TGCGCCAGCAGCCATCTCCAAAGGGGCGCGGGAGGGCCGAGGGAGCAGTACTTC.

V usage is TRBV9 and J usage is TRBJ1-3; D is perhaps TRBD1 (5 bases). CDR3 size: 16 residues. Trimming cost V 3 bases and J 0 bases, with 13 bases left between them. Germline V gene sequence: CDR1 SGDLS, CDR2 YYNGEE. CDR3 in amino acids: CASSGGGVSSGNTIYF. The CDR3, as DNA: TGTGCCAGCAGCGGGGGGGGAGTTAGCTCTGGAAACACCATATATTTT.

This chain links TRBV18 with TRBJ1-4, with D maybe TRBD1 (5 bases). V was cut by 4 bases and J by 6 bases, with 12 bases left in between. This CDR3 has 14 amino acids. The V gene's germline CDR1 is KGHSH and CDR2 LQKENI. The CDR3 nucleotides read TGTGCCAGCTCACGCCAGGGTTTTGATGAAAAACTGTTTTTT. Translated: CASSRQGFDEKLFF. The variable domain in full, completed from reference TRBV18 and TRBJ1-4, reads NAGVMQNPRHLVRRRGQEARLRCSPMKGHSHVYWYRQLPEEGLKFMVYLQKENIIDESGMPKERFSAEFPKEGPSILRIQQVVRGDSAAYFCASSRQGFDEKLFFGSGTQLSVL.

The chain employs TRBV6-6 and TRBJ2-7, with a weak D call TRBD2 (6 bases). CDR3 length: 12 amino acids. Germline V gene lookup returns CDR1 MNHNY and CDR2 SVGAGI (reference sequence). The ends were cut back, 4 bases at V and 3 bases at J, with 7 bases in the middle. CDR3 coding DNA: TGTGCCAGCAGTTCGGGAGTCTACGAGCAGTACTTC. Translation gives CASSSGVYEQYF.

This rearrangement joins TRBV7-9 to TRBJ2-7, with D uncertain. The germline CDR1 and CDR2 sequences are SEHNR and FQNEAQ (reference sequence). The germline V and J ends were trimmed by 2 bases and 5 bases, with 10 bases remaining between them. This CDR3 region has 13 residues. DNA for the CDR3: TGTGCCAGCAGCTTAAGTGGAGCCCACGAGCAGTACTTC. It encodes CASSLSGAHEQYF.

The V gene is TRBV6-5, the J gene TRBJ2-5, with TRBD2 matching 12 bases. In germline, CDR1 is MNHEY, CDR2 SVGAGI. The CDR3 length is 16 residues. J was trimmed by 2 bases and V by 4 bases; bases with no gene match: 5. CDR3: CASSLTSGSTQETQYF. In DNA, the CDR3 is TGTGCCAGCAGTTTGACTAGCGGGAGTACTCAAGAGACCCAGTACTTC.

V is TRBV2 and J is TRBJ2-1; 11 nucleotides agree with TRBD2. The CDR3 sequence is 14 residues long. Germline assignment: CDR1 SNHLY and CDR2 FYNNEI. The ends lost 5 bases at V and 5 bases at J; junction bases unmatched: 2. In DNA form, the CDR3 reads TGTGCCAGCAGTTCGACTAGCGGGAACAATGAGCAGTTCTTC. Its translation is CASSSTSGNNEQFF.

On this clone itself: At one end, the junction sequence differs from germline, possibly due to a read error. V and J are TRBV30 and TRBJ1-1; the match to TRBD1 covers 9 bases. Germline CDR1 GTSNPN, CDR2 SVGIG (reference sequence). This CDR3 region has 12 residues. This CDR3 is CRTGVGNTEAFF. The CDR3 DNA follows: TGCCGGACAGGGGTCGGGAACACTGAAGCTTTCTTT.

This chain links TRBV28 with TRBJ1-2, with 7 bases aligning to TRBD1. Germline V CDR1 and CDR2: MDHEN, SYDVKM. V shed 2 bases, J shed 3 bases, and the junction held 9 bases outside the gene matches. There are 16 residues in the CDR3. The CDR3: CASSLPPGQSYYGYTF. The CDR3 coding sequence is TGTGCCAGCAGTTTACCTCCGGGACAGTCTTACTATGGCTACACCTTC.

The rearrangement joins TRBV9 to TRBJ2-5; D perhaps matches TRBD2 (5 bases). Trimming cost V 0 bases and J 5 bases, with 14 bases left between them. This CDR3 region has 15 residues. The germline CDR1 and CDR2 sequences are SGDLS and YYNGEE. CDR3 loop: CASSVGSSRWETQYF. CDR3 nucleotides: TGTGCCAGCAGCGTAGGATCTAGCCGATGGGAGACCCAGTACTTC.

The CDR3 is CASSTPLGEAFF. The DNA for the CDR3 is TGTGCCAGTAGCACCCCCCTCGGGGAAGCTTTCTTT. This chain connects TRBV19 to TRBJ1-1, with D hard to call. V was trimmed by 6 bases and J by 8 bases, leaving 13 bases between them. This CDR3 is 12 amino acids long. Per germline, CDR1 LNHDA and CDR2 SQIVND (reference sequence).

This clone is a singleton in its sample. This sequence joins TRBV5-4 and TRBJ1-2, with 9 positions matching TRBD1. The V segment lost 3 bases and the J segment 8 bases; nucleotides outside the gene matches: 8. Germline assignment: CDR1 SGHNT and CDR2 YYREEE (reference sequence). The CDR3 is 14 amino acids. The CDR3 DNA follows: TGTGCCAGCAGCTGGACAGGGGAATTGGGGGGCTACACCTTC. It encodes CASSWTGELGGYTF.

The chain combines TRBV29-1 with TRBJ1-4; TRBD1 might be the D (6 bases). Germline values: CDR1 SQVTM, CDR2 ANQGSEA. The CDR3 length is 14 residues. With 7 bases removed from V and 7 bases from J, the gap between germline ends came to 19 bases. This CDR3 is CSAKRGGLGEKLFF. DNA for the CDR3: TGCAGCGCTAAAAGGGGGGGTCTCGGTGAAAAACTGTTTTTT.

The CDR3 DNA reads as TGCGCCAGCAGCTTACAGGGAGGGTCCTACGAGCAGTACTTC. Translating gives CASSLQGGSYEQYF. The chain couples TRBV5-1 to TRBJ2-7, with D perhaps TRBD2 (7 bases). CDR1 and CDR2 (germline): SGHRS, YFSETQ. Deletions cut 2 bases from V and 1 base from J, with 10 bases between. This CDR3 is 14 amino acids long.

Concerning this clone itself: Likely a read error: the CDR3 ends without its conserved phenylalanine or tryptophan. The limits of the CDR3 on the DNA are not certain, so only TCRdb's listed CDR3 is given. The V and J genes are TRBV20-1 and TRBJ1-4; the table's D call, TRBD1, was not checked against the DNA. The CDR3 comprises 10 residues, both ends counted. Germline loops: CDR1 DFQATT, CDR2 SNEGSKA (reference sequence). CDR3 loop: CSATISGILV.

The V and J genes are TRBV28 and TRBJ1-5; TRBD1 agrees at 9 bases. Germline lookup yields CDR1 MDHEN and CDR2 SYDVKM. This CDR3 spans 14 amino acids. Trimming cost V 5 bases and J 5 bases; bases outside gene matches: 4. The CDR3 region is CASSLRQGDQPQHF. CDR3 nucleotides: TGTGCCAGCAGTCTCCGACAGGGGGATCAGCCCCAGCATTTT. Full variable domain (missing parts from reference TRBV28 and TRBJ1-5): DVKVTQSSRYLVKRTGEKVFLECVQDMDHENMFWYRQDPGLGLRLIYFSYDVKMKEKGDIPEGYSVSREKKERFSLILESASTNQTSMYLCASSLRQGDQPQHFGDGTRLSIL.

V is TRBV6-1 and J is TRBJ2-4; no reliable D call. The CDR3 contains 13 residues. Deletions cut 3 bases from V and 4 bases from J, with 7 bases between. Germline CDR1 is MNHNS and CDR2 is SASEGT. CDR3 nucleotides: TGTGCCAGCAGTGAGGTACAGAAAAACATTCAGTACTTC. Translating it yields CASSEVQKNIQYF.